The T cell receptor beta chain under discussion was sequenced for a study of cytomegalovirus exposure and HLA in healthy donors. Study outcomes and limitations: Reports credit the classifier with highly specific, highly sensitive diagnosis of cytomegalovirus status.

This CDR3 has 16 amino acids. The V gene end was trimmed by 6 bases and the J gene end by 2 bases; junction bases not matched to a gene: 5. CDR1 is MDHEN, CDR2 SYDVKM, per germline. 13 Jbeta primers and 60 Vbeta primers were used for the PCR. The protocol was immunoSEQ multiplex PCR, while the TCRdb copy is restricted to in-frame clones and leaves out a portion. This table holds about 120,000 clones, roughly 87% found once. In regard to this clone: Its target is unknown.

The receptor was isolated from a woman under 30 in good health and CMV-seronegative. This chain joins TRBV28 and TRBJ2-6; TRBD2 aligns across 9 bases. The sample comprised PBMCs. The CDR3: CASRAGGGTGANVLTF. The CDR3 DNA reads TGTGCCAGCAGGGCGGGGGGGGGTACTGGGGCCAACGTCCTGACTTTC.